The 28 T cell receptor beta chains in this list originate from one sample, sequenced in a study of blood T cell repertoires in COVID-19. Assay used: immunoSEQ multiplex PCR; TCRdb lists only in-frame clones, some missing. The sample records approximately 200,000 clones, roughly 90% being singletons. The sample comprised PBMCs or T cells enriched from blood (not recorded which). These receptors all come from a woman younger than 45 who had been exposed to COVID-19.

The rearrangement uses TRBV5-1 and TRBJ2-7; 10 bases match TRBD1. The CDR3 extends over 16 amino acids. Germline CDR1 reads SGHRS; CDR2 reads YFSETQ. Losses at the gene ends were 7 bases for V and 5 bases for J; bases not matched to a gene: 15. The CDR3 here is CASSPGQGPLSNEQYF. In nucleotides, the CDR3 is TGCGCCAGCTCCCCGGGACAGGGGCCCCTATCGAACGAGCAGTACTTC.

The CDR3, as DNA: TGCGCCAGCAGCTGGACAGGGACTACTAGGTATGAGCAGTTCTTC. It translates to CASSWTGTTRYEQFF. This chain uses TRBV5-1 with TRBJ2-1, with TRBD1 as a possible D gene (8 bases). Germline V gives CDR1 SGHRS, CDR2 YFSETQ. This CDR3 is built from 15 residues. Between the trimmed V and J ends, which lost 3 bases and 8 bases, there was a span of 18 bases.

There are a few counts of this clone. At one end, the junction sequence differs from germline, possibly due to a read error. This chain connects TRBV18 to TRBJ2-3; D gene ambiguous. The CDR3 totals 14 residues. Germline V lookup: CDR1 KGHSH, CDR2 LQKENI. The chain's CDR3 is CASSPPVRTNTQYF. CDR3 DNA: TGTGCCAGCTCACCACCGGTCCGCACAAATACGCAGTATTTT.

Here the CDR3 DNA reads TGCGCCAGCAGCGGGGGGACAGGGGTCAAGCCCTACGAGCAGTACTTC. This codes for CASSGGTGVKPYEQYF. V and J are TRBV5-1 and TRBJ2-7; 10 bases agree with TRBD1. CDR1 is SGHRS and CDR2 is YFSETQ in the germline V gene. V was pared by 4 bases and J by 2 bases, with 9 bases of the junction left unmatched. CDR3 size: 16 residues.

This sequence joins TRBV4-1 and TRBJ1-1; D possibly corresponds to TRBD1 (5 bases). This CDR3 is built from 15 residues. CDR1 MGHRA and CDR2 YSYEKL come from the germline V gene. Trimming removed 5 bases from V and 0 bases from J, with 13 bases in between. As DNA, the CDR3 is TGCGCCAGCAGCTGGAGCGGGGGGGTGAACACTGAAGCTTTCTTT. Its translation: CASSWSGGVNTEAFF.

The J gene is TRBJ1-4, the V gene TRBV7-9; TRBD1 is a possible D gene (5 bases). In germline, CDR1 is SEHNR, CDR2 FQNEAQ (reference sequence). V was cut by 1 base and J by 3 bases, with 12 bases left in between. The length of the CDR3 is 16 residues. CDR3 DNA: TGTGCCAGCAGCTTAGTGGCAGGGCCAGCTAATGAAAAACTGTTTTTT. Its protein product is CASSLVAGPANEKLFF.

This clone was found a few times. This chain uses TRBV7-9 with TRBJ1-2, with 7 bases lining up with TRBD1. Trimming cost V 5 bases and J 5 bases; bases outside gene matches: 11. Germline CDR1 and CDR2: SEHNR and FQNEAQ (reference sequence). The CDR3 spans 15 residues. CDR3: CASSPDPGQTYGYTF. CDR3 DNA: TGTGCCAGCAGCCCCGATCCGGGACAGACTTATGGCTACACCTTC.

This rearrangement joins TRBV2 to TRBJ2-7; 12 bases match TRBD2. This CDR3 is 15 amino acids long. Per the germline V gene, CDR1 is SNHLY and CDR2 is FYNNEI. After removal of 5 bases from V and 7 bases from J, the junction contained 9 bases not matched to a gene. CDR3 in amino acids: CASSYLAGGPGEQYF. CDR3 DNA: TGTGCCAGCAGTTACCTAGCGGGGGGGCCGGGGGAGCAGTACTTC.

The V gene is TRBV5-1, the J gene TRBJ2-7, with TRBD1 matching over 11 bases. This CDR3 has 13 residues. Germline V gene lookup returns CDR1 SGHRS and CDR2 YFSETQ. The J segment lost 3 bases and the V segment lost 6 bases, leaving 2 bases of the junction unmatched. CDR3 nucleotides: TGCGCCAGCATCGGGACAGGGGGCTACGAGCAGTACTTC. Translating gives CASIGTGGYEQYF.

This rearrangement joins TRBV6-1 to TRBJ1-5; D gene uncertain. CDR3 length: 14 amino acids. The germline V gene has CDR1 MNHNS and CDR2 SASEGT. V lost 3 bases and J lost 6, with 12 bases in between. The DNA for the CDR3 is TGTGCCAGCAGTGAGGCCTCGGGGTTTCAGCCCCAGCATTTT. This translates into CASSEASGFQPQHF.

This chain connects TRBV10-2 to TRBJ1-1; D gene unclear. V was shortened by 1 base and J by 8 bases, with 8 bases between the two germline ends. The CDR3 runs 12 residues. In germline, CDR1 is WSHSY, CDR2 SAAADI. DNA for the CDR3: TGCGCCAGCAGTGAGTATACAGAAGAAGCTTTCTTT. This sequence encodes CASSEYTEEAFF.

The chain is built from TRBV2 and TRBJ1-2, with TRBD1 matching 8 bases. V shed 7 bases and J 5 bases; nucleotides not matched to a gene: 15. Looked up from germline, CDR1 is SNHLY and CDR2 is FYNNEI. The length of the CDR3 is 16 residues. The CDR3 region has the DNA TGTGCCAGCACCATGATAGGGACAGGCGGATCTTATGGCTACACCTTC. It translates to CASTMIGTGGSYGYTF.

The chain uses TRBV3-1 (or the pseudogene TRBV3-2) and TRBJ1-1, with D tentatively TRBD1 (5 bases). Germline loops: CDR1 LGHDT, CDR2 YNNKEL (reference sequence). The CDR3 is 14 residues long. The V and J ends lost 4 bases and 0 bases respectively, with 9 bases between them. DNA of the CDR3: TGTGCCAGCAGCCCCCGGGACTTGAACACTGAAGCTTTCTTT. This sequence encodes CASSPRDLNTEAFF.

The chain has TRBV7-9 and TRBJ2-4, with D perhaps matching TRBD2 (5 bases). The CDR3 length is 13 residues. Trimming removed 5 bases from V and 8 bases from J, with 13 bases in between. Germline CDR1 SEHNR, CDR2 FQNEAQ (reference sequence). DNA for the CDR3: TGTGCCAGCAGCCACGCACTGGGAGACATTCAGTACTTC. Its translation: CASSHALGDIQYF.

This chain joins TRBV9 and TRBJ1-3; D is unclear. V was shortened by 0 bases and J by 0 bases, with 7 bases between the two germline ends. The CDR3 totals 15 residues. CDR1 is SGDLS and CDR2 is YYNGEE in the germline V gene. DNA for the CDR3: TGTGCCAGCAGCGTAGAGGCTAGCTCTGGAAACACCATATATTTT. It codes for CASSVEASSGNTIYF.

This chain uses TRBV5-6 with TRBJ1-6; D remains unclear. Germline CDR1 SGHDT, CDR2 YYEEEE. The CDR3 is 13 amino acids. V shed 4 bases and J shed 9 bases, with 11 bases lying between them. The CDR3 here is CASSSLRSSPLHF. In DNA, the CDR3 is TGTGCCAGCAGCAGCTTAAGATCTTCACCCCTCCACTTT.

The gene calls are TRBV11-3 and TRBJ2-3; 7 bases are a match to TRBD1. Germline V gene data show CDR1 as SGHNT and CDR2 as YENEEA. CDR3 length equals 12 residues. V was pared by 5 bases and J by 8 bases, with 4 bases of the junction left unmatched. The CDR3 nucleotides are TGTGCCAGCAGCCAAGACAGGGTTACGCAGTATTTT. Protein: CASSQDRVTQYF.

V and J are TRBV11-3 and TRBJ2-1; 8 nucleotides line up with TRBD2. With 2 bases clipped from V and 8 bases from J, the junction kept 11 bases outside the gene matches. This CDR3 contains 16 residues. From germline, CDR1 is SGHNT and CDR2 YENEEA. The CDR3 nucleotides are TGTGCCAGCAGCTTAAGGGTCCCGGGACTAGGTCATGAGCAGTTCTTC. Translating gives CASSLRVPGLGHEQFF.

The gene calls are TRBV18 and TRBJ2-1, with D uncertain. CDR3 length equals 13 residues. CDR1 and CDR2 (germline): KGHSH, LQKENI. The V gene lost 3 bases and the J gene lost 5 bases, with 8 bases spanning the gap. CDR3 in amino acids: CASSPNGDNEQFF. The CDR3 bases are TGTGCCAGCTCACCCAACGGAGACAATGAGCAGTTCTTC.

The chain uses TRBV27 and TRBJ1-2; D unclear. CDR3 size: 14 residues. The germline V and J ends were trimmed by 4 bases and 7 bases, with 16 bases remaining between them. From germline, CDR1 is MNHEY and CDR2 SMNVEV (reference sequence). The CDR3 loop is CASSSNRVAGGYTF. Written as DNA, the CDR3 is TGTGCCAGCAGTTCCAACCGGGTGGCTGGTGGCTACACCTTC.

V gene TRBV7-2 combines with J gene TRBJ2-3; possible D gene TRBD1, 5 bases. Germline V CDR1 and CDR2: SGHTA, FQGNSA. This CDR3 is built from 15 residues. Trimming took off 2 bases at V and 6 bases at J, with 15 bases between the two ends. The CDR3 DNA is TGTGCCAGCAGCTTATCCCCGCCTCAGGGTGATACGCAGTATTTT. It yields the protein CASSLSPPQGDTQYF.

The rearrangement uses TRBV7-8 and TRBJ2-5; 9 nucleotides align to TRBD2. Germline CDR1 reads SGHVS; CDR2 reads FQNEAQ. CDR3 size: 17 residues. V dropped 4 bases and J dropped 0; count of bases not matched to a gene: 9. In DNA, the CDR3 is TGTGCCAGCAGCTCCCACCTAGCGGGGCAGTACCAAGAGACCCAGTACTTC. Its translation: CASSSHLAGQYQETQYF.

The V gene is TRBV6-7, the J gene TRBJ1-6; no firm D call. TRBV6-7 is labeled an ORF, and its function is uncertain. Trimming stripped 0 bases from V and 10 bases from J, with 10 bases between. CDR3 length: 14 residues. The CDR3 DNA is TGTGCCAGCAGTTACTCGTTAGCGGACTCACCCCTCCACTTT. This codes for CASSYSLADSPLHF.

The chain is built from TRBV2 and TRBJ2-2; D is unresolved. CDR3 length: 14 amino acids. V lost 10 bases and J 0 bases, leaving 12 bases between the germline ends. Germline CDR1 and CDR2: SNHLY and FYNNEI. CDR3 sequence reads: CATRLSANTGELFF. In DNA, the CDR3 is TGTGCCACCAGGTTAAGCGCGAACACCGGGGAGCTGTTTTTT. The variable domain in full, completed from reference TRBV2 and TRBJ2-2, reads EPEVTQTPSHQVTQMGQEVILRCVPISNHLYFYWYRQILGQKVEFLVSFYNNEISEKSEIFDDQFSVERPDGSNFTLKIRSTKLEDSAMYFCATRLSANTGELFFGEGSRLTVL.

The CDR3 nucleotides are TGTGCCAGCAGCGTAGGGATGGGGCCTAACTATGGCTACACCTTC. Translated, it gives CASSVGMGPNYGYTF. The chain carries TRBV5-6 and TRBJ1-2, with D perhaps TRBD1 (5 bases). Per the germline V gene, CDR1 is SGHDT and CDR2 is YYEEEE. The CDR3 is made up of 15 amino acids. V lost 4 bases and J lost 0, with 13 bases in between.

This clone was recorded once. CDR3 residues: CASSLTGIGNTIYF. CDR3 DNA: TGCGCCAGCAGCCTGACAGGGATTGGAAACACCATATATTTT. The chain employs TRBV5-1 and TRBJ1-3; 7 bases are a match to TRBD1. The CDR3 totals 14 residues. The germline gives CDR1 SGHRS, CDR2 YFSETQ. The V segment lost 4 bases and the J segment 3 bases; nucleotides outside the gene matches: 4.

J is TRBJ1-2 and V is TRBV3-1 (or the pseudogene TRBV3-2); 7 nucleotides line up with TRBD1. The CDR3 runs to 15 residues. Germline-derived CDR1 and CDR2 are LGHDT and YNNKEL (reference sequence). With 2 bases clipped from V and 4 bases from J, the junction kept 7 bases outside the gene matches. The CDR3 DNA follows: TGTGCCAGCAGCCAACGGACAGGTTCTTCCTATGGCTACACCTTC. This codes for CASSQRTGSSYGYTF.

The chain employs TRBV2 and TRBJ2-7; 8 bases line up with TRBD1. Trimming cost V 4 bases and J 5 bases; bases outside gene matches: 7. Germline V gene sequence: CDR1 SNHLY, CDR2 FYNNEI. The CDR3 sequence is 14 residues long. This CDR3 is CASSAGTGADEQYF. In DNA form, the CDR3 reads TGTGCCAGCAGTGCCGGGACAGGAGCGGACGAGCAGTACTTC.